Below, 32 T cell receptor beta chains from the same sample are listed, as sequenced in a study of shared clonotypes between healthy human individuals. Clones were read by immunoSEQ multiplex PCR, and TCRdb kept only the in-frame ones, dropping some. The data show millions of clones, more than 80% seen once. The sample consisted of naive CD4+ T cells from PBMCs. The subset: CD45RA+ positively selected. The source is a young man in good health. Some clones in this sample may be carry-over from other donors' samples.

Turning to this clone: This sample includes further DNA sequences coding for the same CDR3. The chain employs TRBV5-1 and TRBJ2-7; no clear D. The CDR3 sequence is 14 residues long. Trimming removed 1 base at V and 0 bases at J, with 8 bases between. The germline V gene has CDR1 SGHRS and CDR2 YFSETQ. The CDR3 spells CASSLRQSSYEQYF. The DNA for the CDR3 is TGCGCCAGCAGCTTGCGTCAGAGCTCCTACGAGCAGTACTTC.

The chain couples TRBV5-1 to TRBJ1-2; D gene uncertain. The CDR3 spans 14 residues. Germline-derived CDR1 and CDR2 are SGHRS and YFSETQ. The V and J ends lost 0 bases and 6 bases respectively, with 12 bases between them. The CDR3 reads CASSLGPERDGYTF. The CDR3 bases are TGCGCCAGCAGCTTGGGACCGGAAAGGGATGGCTACACCTTC.

The chain joins TRBV27 to TRBJ1-5, with D possibly TRBD1 on 6 matching bases. CDR3 length: 15 residues. V was clipped by 6 bases and J by 4 bases, with 16 bases between them. The germline CDR1 and CDR2 sequences are MNHEY and SMNVEV (reference sequence). The CDR3 loop reads CASSSSRGWNQPQHF. The DNA for the CDR3 is TGTGCCAGCAGCTCATCCAGGGGTTGGAATCAGCCCCAGCATTTT.

The chain recombines TRBV5-4 with TRBJ2-1, with 10 bases aligning to TRBD1. J lost 8 bases, V lost 4 bases, and 12 bases had no gene match. The germline CDR1 and CDR2 sequences are SGHNT and YYREEE (reference sequence). The CDR3 runs to 16 residues. CDR3 DNA sequence: TGTGCCAGCAGCGCCCCGGGACAGGGGCGGGTGGATGAGCAGTTCTTC. Amino acid sequence: CASSAPGQGRVDEQFF.

The chain is built from TRBV30 and TRBJ2-2; perhaps TRBD1 as D (5 bases). V lost 0 bases to trimming and J lost 6 bases, with 8 bases between them. Germline CDR1 is GTSNPN and CDR2 is SVGIG (reference sequence). The CDR3 has 13 residues. The CDR3 sequence: CAWSVLTAGELFF. The CDR3 DNA follows: TGTGCCTGGAGTGTTCTGACAGCCGGGGAGCTGTTTTTT. The full variable domain, completed using reference TRBV30 and TRBJ2-2, is SQTIHQWPATLVQPVGSPLSLECTVEGTSNPNLYWYRQAAGRGLQLLFYSVGIGQISSEVPQNLSASRPQDRQFILSSKKLLLSDSGFYLCAWSVLTAGELFFGEGSRLTVL.

This chain joins TRBV6-4 and TRBJ2-1, with D maybe TRBD1 (6 bases). Per the germline V gene, CDR1 is MRHNA and CDR2 is SNTAGT. Trimming took off 6 bases at V and 9 bases at J, with 15 bases between the two ends. The length of the CDR3 is 13 residues. The CDR3, as DNA: TGTGCCAGCAGCCAGGGACAACGCGGTGAGCAGTTCTTC. It translates to CASSQGQRGEQFF.

This clone has a single count. This sequence joins TRBV28 and TRBJ2-3, with D hard to call. Germline CDR1 reads MDHEN; CDR2 reads SYDVKM. This CDR3 contains 12 residues. Trimming removed 4 bases from V and 7 bases from J, with 9 bases in between. The CDR3 DNA reads as TGTGCCAGCAGTTCGACACTTCATACGCAGTATTTT. As protein: CASSSTLHTQYF.

The chain is built from TRBV28 and TRBJ2-1; TRBD2 aligns across 8 bases. The V and J ends lost 4 bases and 0 bases, in that order; junction bases with no gene match: 5. The germline CDR1 and CDR2 sequences are MDHEN and SYDVKM. The CDR3 spans 16 residues. CDR3 DNA sequence: TGTGCCAGCAGTTCTAAACTAGCGGCCTCCTACAATGAGCAGTTCTTC. This sequence encodes CASSSKLAASYNEQFF. Using reference TRBV28 and TRBJ2-1 for the parts outside the CDR3, the full variable domain is DVKVTQSSRYLVKRTGEKVFLECVQDMDHENMFWYRQDPGLGLRLIYFSYDVKMKEKGDIPEGYSVSREKKERFSLILESASTNQTSMYLCASSSKLAASYNEQFFGPGTRLTVL.

The chain uses TRBV6-6 and TRBJ2-7, with TRBD1 matching over 8 bases. Germline V lookup: CDR1 MNHNY, CDR2 SVGAGI (reference sequence). The CDR3 spans 15 residues. The ends lost 5 bases at V and 3 bases at J; junction bases unmatched: 9. The CDR3 bases are TGTGCCAGCAGTAGACCGGGACAGGCCAACTACGAGCAGTACTTC. This translates into CASSRPGQANYEQYF.

Concerning this clone itself: Additional DNA sequences in this sample encode the identical CDR3. The chain couples TRBV9 to TRBJ2-5, with D unresolved. CDR3 length: 14 residues. V lost 0 bases, J lost 0 bases, and 6 bases lay in between. The germline V gene has CDR1 SGDLS and CDR2 YYNGEE. In DNA form, the CDR3 reads TGTGCCAGCAGCGTAGCTGGAAACCAAGAGACCCAGTACTTC. This translates into CASSVAGNQETQYF.

This clone is a singleton in its sample. The chain links TRBV28 to TRBJ2-1; the match to TRBD2 covers 14 bases. The ends lost 6 bases at V and 7 bases at J; junction bases unmatched: 2. Germline values: CDR1 MDHEN, CDR2 SYDVKM. CDR3 size: 14 residues. This chain's CDR3 is CASSRTSGRNEQFF. The CDR3 region has the DNA TGTGCCAGCAGCAGGACTAGCGGGAGGAATGAGCAGTTCTTC.

This chain connects TRBV7-2 to TRBJ2-1; 9 nucleotides agree with TRBD2. Germline CDR1 and CDR2: SGHTA and FQGNSA. This CDR3 comprises 14 residues. J was trimmed by 10 bases and V by 3 bases; bases with no gene match: 7. The CDR3 DNA is TGTGCCAGCAGCTTCGTGCGGGAGGGCCTCGAGCAGTTCTTC. This sequence encodes CASSFVREGLEQFF. Drawing the rest from reference TRBV7-2 and TRBJ2-1, the complete variable domain is GAGVSQSPSNKVTEKGKDVELRCDPISGHTALYWYRQSLGQGLEFLIYFQGNSAPDKSGLPSDRFSAERTGGSVSTLTIQRTQQEDSAVYLCASSFVREGLEQFFGPGTRLTVL.

This chain connects TRBV6-1 to TRBJ1-1; TRBD1 might be the D (5 bases). Germline V gene lookup returns CDR1 MNHNS and CDR2 SASEGT. V shed 1 base and J shed 0 bases, with 12 bases lying between them. The CDR3 is 16 amino acids. The CDR3 loop is CASSEGPGVLNTEAFF. Written as DNA, the CDR3 is TGTGCCAGCAGTGAAGGTCCGGGGGTATTGAACACTGAAGCTTTCTTT.

The gene calls are TRBV6-6 and TRBJ2-7, with 7 bases fitting TRBD1. Unmatched junction bases numbered 8, after V lost 6 bases and J lost 0 bases. CDR1 MNHNY and CDR2 SVGAGI come from the germline V gene (reference sequence). This CDR3 region has 15 residues. CDR3 coding DNA: TGTGCCAGCAGCTCTCCGGGACAGAGCTCCTACGAGCAGTACTTC. Residues: CASSSPGQSSYEQYF.

DNA of the CDR3: TGTGCCAGCAGCCCGGGGGGCGGGAGGATTGACACCGGGGAGCTGTTTTTT. Protein product: CASSPGGGRIDTGELFF. The chain has TRBV7-3 and TRBJ2-2; 8 nucleotides match TRBD2. With V trimmed by 5 bases and J by 3 bases, 11 bases remained unmatched. The CDR3 is made up of 17 amino acids. Germline CDR1 and CDR2: SGHTA and FQGTGA.

The genes are TRBV15 and TRBJ2-7; D possibly corresponds to TRBD2 (5 bases). Germline V gene data show CDR1 as LNHNV and CDR2 as YYDKDF (reference sequence). Deletions cut 0 bases from V and 4 bases from J, with 7 bases between. The CDR3 spans 13 residues. CDR3 bases: TGTGCCACCAGCAGAGAACTAGAATACGAGCAGTACTTC. Translating gives CATSRELEYEQYF.

This sequence joins TRBV5-6 and TRBJ2-5, with D maybe TRBD2 (6 bases). The CDR3 loop spans 13 amino acids. Trimming took off 4 bases at V and 6 bases at J, with 13 bases between the two ends. Germline CDR1 SGHDT, CDR2 YYEEEE. The CDR3 protein is CASSGGGGKTQYF. The CDR3 DNA sequence: TGTGCCAGCAGCGGTGGGGGAGGAAAGACCCAGTACTTC.

The V call is TRBV28, the J call TRBJ1-1; tentative D call: TRBD1 (6 bases). V lost 3 bases to trimming and J lost 10 bases, with 18 bases between them. The germline V gene has CDR1 MDHEN and CDR2 SYDVKM. The CDR3 totals 14 residues. In DNA, the CDR3 is TGTGCCAGCAGTTTGGGGCAGGGGAACGTCGGAGCTTTCTTT. Residues: CASSLGQGNVGAFF.

This clone was counted once. The rearrangement joins TRBV27 to TRBJ2-1; 11 bases match TRBD2. Germline values: CDR1 MNHEY, CDR2 SMNVEV (reference sequence). The V and J ends lost 6 bases and 7 bases, in that order; junction bases with no gene match: 8. CDR3 length equals 15 residues. The CDR3 sequence: CASSPPGLAVNEQFF. The CDR3 region has the DNA TGTGCCAGCAGCCCGCCGGGACTAGCGGTTAATGAGCAGTTCTTC.

The gene calls are TRBV11-1 and TRBJ1-2, with D perhaps matching TRBD1 (5 bases). Germline loops: CDR1 SGHAT, CDR2 FQDESV (reference sequence). V was clipped by 7 bases and J by 5 bases, with 14 bases between them. CDR3 size: 13 residues. The CDR3 protein is CASTTGTGYGYTF. The DNA for the CDR3 is TGTGCCAGCACCACGGGAACAGGATATGGCTACACCTTC.

V gene TRBV2 combines with J gene TRBJ2-4, with TRBD1 as a possible D gene (5 bases). The CDR3 spans 15 residues. Germline CDR1 and CDR2: SNHLY and FYNNEI. Trimming left V 6 bases short and J 0 bases short, with 12 bases between. This chain's CDR3 is CASRTQGIAKNIQYF. The CDR3 region has the DNA TGTGCCAGCAGGACGCAGGGAATAGCCAAAAACATTCAGTACTTC.

The V gene is TRBV30, the J gene TRBJ1-4; 8 bases map to TRBD1. CDR1 and CDR2 from the germline V gene are GTSNPN and SVGIG (reference sequence). The CDR3 has 14 amino acids. With 8 bases clipped from V and 6 bases from J, the junction kept 11 bases outside the gene matches. The DNA of the CDR3 is TGTGCCAGTGGACAGGGTATTTGGGATGAAAAACTGTTTTTT. This sequence encodes CASGQGIWDEKLFF. The whole variable domain, filled in from reference TRBV30 and TRBJ1-4, reads SQTIHQWPATLVQPVGSPLSLECTVEGTSNPNLYWYRQAAGRGLQLLFYSVGIGQISSEVPQNLSASRPQDRQFILSSKKLLLSDSGFYLCASGQGIWDEKLFFGSGTQLSVL.

A single count supports this clone. The V gene is TRBV7-9, the J gene TRBJ2-7; TRBD2 aligns across 10 bases. The CDR3 sequence is 17 residues long. The germline V gene encodes CDR1 SEHNR and CDR2 FQNEAQ (reference sequence). The V segment lost 0 bases and the J segment 7 bases; nucleotides outside the gene matches: 12. The CDR3 region is CASSLAVASGRPGEQYF. In DNA form, the CDR3 reads TGTGCCAGCAGCTTAGCTGTCGCTAGCGGGAGACCAGGGGAGCAGTACTTC.

The chain uses TRBV7-9 and TRBJ2-3, with D tentatively TRBD2 (5 bases). V lost 1 base to trimming and J lost 2 bases, with 10 bases between them. The CDR3 is 15 amino acids. The germline gives CDR1 SEHNR, CDR2 FQNEAQ (reference sequence). CDR3 bases: TGTGCCAGCAGCTTAGAAGGGCTAGCCACAGATACGCAGTATTTT. Its translation is CASSLEGLATDTQYF. The full variable domain, with the rest looked up from reference TRBV7-9 and TRBJ2-3, is DTGVSQNPRHKITKRGQNVTFRCDPISEHNRLYWYRQTLGQGPEFLTYFQNEAQLEKSRLLSDRFSAERPKGSFSTLEIQRTEQGDSAMYLCASSLEGLATDTQYFGPGTRLTVL.

The genes are TRBV29-1 and TRBJ1-1; no clear D. V was trimmed by 4 bases and J by 8 bases, leaving 8 bases between them. The CDR3 is 10 amino acids. Germline V gives CDR1 SQVTM, CDR2 ANQGSEA. The CDR3 reads CSVVAYEAFF. The CDR3 nucleotides are TGCAGCGTTGTAGCCTACGAAGCTTTCTTT.

V gene TRBV7-2 combines with J gene TRBJ2-2; 7 bases map to TRBD1. Germline loops: CDR1 SGHTA, CDR2 FQGNSA. The V gene end was trimmed by 6 bases and the J gene end by 4 bases; junction bases not matched to a gene: 5. The CDR3 loop spans 14 amino acids. The CDR3 coding sequence is TGTGCCAGCAGGCCAGACAGGGTCACCGGGGAGCTGTTTTTT. Amino acid sequence: CASRPDRVTGELFF.

The genes are TRBV7-2 and TRBJ1-1; D unclear. The CDR3 length is 17 residues. V shed 5 bases and J shed 0 bases, with 19 bases lying between them. Looked up from germline, CDR1 is SGHTA and CDR2 is FQGNSA. The CDR3 DNA sequence: TGTGCCAGCAGCCGTACTGCAGTCCCGTTACTGAACACTGAAGCTTTCTTT. The encoded protein is CASSRTAVPLLNTEAFF.

This clone was counted a single time. The chain is built from TRBV9 and TRBJ2-1; D may be TRBD2 (5 bases). The CDR3 contains 14 residues. Trimming cost V 0 bases and J 5 bases, with 9 bases left between them. In germline, CDR1 is SGDLS, CDR2 YYNGEE. CDR3 bases: TGTGCCAGCAGCGTAGCCGGGAATAACAATGAGCAGTTCTTC. It is translated as CASSVAGNNNEQFF.

The rearrangement links TRBV2 to TRBJ2-3; 12 bases match TRBD2. V was pared by 6 bases and J by 2 bases, with 3 bases of the junction left unmatched. CDR1 is SNHLY and CDR2 is FYNNEI in the germline V gene. CDR3 length equals 15 residues. In DNA, the CDR3 is TGTGCCAGCAGCCGGACTAGCGGGATCACAGATACGCAGTATTTT. It translates to CASSRTSGITDTQYF. Full variable domain (missing parts from reference TRBV2 and TRBJ2-3): EPEVTQTPSHQVTQMGQEVILRCVPISNHLYFYWYRQILGQKVEFLVSFYNNEISEKSEIFDDQFSVERPDGSNFTLKIRSTKLEDSAMYFCASSRTSGITDTQYFGPGTRLTVL.

The chain recombines TRBV14 with TRBJ2-6; 7 bases are shared with TRBD1. CDR1 SGHDN and CDR2 FVKESK come from the germline V gene. CDR3 length: 15 amino acids. Unmatched junction bases numbered 1, after V lost 3 bases and J lost 2 bases. CDR3 region: CASSHDRAGANVLTF. CDR3 nucleotide sequence: TGTGCCAGCAGCCACGACAGGGCTGGGGCCAACGTCCTGACTTTC.

The chain carries TRBV19 and TRBJ2-1; 8 positions agree with TRBD2. Germline V CDR1 and CDR2: LNHDA, SQIVND (reference sequence). The CDR3 runs 16 residues. Unmatched junction bases numbered 10, after V lost 5 bases and J lost 4 bases. CDR3 nucleotide sequence: TGTGCCAGTAGTCGCTGGGCGGGAGGTCGGTACAATGAGCAGTTCTTC. Translating gives CASSRWAGGRYNEQFF.

This sequence joins TRBV4-1 and TRBJ2-3, with 8 bases lining up with TRBD1. CDR3 size: 19 residues. Germline V gene data show CDR1 as MGHRA and CDR2 as YSYEKL. V lost 3 bases and J lost 1; bases outside the gene matches: 15. The CDR3 protein is CASSHSGTGVRGGTDTQYF. The DNA of the CDR3 is TGCGCCAGCAGCCACTCCGGGACAGGTGTCCGTGGAGGCACAGATACGCAGTATTTT.